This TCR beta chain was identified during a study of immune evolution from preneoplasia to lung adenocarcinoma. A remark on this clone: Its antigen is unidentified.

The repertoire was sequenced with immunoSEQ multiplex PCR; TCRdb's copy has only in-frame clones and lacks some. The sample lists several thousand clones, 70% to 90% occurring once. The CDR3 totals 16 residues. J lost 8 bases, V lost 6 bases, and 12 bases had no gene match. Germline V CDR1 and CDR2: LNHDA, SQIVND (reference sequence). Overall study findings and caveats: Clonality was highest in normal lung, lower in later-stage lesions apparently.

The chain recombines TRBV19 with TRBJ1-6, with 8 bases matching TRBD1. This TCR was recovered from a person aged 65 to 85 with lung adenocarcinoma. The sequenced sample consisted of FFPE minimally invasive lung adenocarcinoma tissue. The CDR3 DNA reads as TGTGCCAGTAGAGGGACGCTGAGCAGGGGGCATTCACCCCTCCACTTT. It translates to CASRGTLSRGHSPLHF.